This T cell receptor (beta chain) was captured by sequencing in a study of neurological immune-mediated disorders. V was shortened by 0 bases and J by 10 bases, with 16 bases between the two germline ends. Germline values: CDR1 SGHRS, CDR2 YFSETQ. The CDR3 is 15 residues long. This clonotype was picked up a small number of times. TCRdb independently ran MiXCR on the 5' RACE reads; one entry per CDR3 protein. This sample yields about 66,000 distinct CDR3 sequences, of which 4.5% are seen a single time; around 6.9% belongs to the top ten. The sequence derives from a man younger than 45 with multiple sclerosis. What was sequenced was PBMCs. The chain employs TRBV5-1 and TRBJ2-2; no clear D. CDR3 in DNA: TGCGCCAGCAGCTTGGTAGACGGCGGTCGGCAGGAGCTGTTTTTT. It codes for CASSLVDGGRQELFF.